This T cell receptor beta chain was observed in a study of STAT5B mutations in CD4+ large granular lymphocyte leukemia. General study results and limits: CD4-sorted patient repertoires seemed more clonal than healthy CD4+ repertoires. Without HLA matching, higher CD4+ than CD8+ T-LGLL clonality could reflect small sample size.

A word on this clone: Antigen: not known.

The survey-level immunoSEQ assay was used. Produced via immunoSEQ multiplex PCR; TCRdb's table is partial and in-frame only. The sample has around 30,000 clones; just under 75% are singletons. In germline, CDR1 is LNHDA, CDR2 SQIVND (reference sequence). J gave up 4 bases and V 0 bases, and 9 bases lay outside the gene matches. This CDR3 region has 17 residues. Sequencing was done on a sample of CD4+ T cells from blood buffy coats. This TCR was recovered from a human donor in good health. The chain has TRBV19 and TRBJ2-3; 8 bases match TRBD2. The CDR3 DNA sequence: TGTGCCAGTAGTATAGATGGAGCGGGAGTAGGGCCAGATACGCAGTATTTT. Protein: CASSIDGAGVGPDTQYF.